This note documents a single TCR beta chain sequence. No antigen is known for it. Within one base of it there is no much larger clone, and no base qualities were kept. This specimen's treatment or condition label, interpreted: around 19 received Ad26.COV2.S at low or high dose, single or two shots; about 5 received placebo; per-sample allocation not given. Repertoires of vaccine and placebo recipients were sequenced from samples taken on day 63 after the first injection. In Cohort 1b, 20 to 25 adults aged 18-55 years were enrolled at a single site in Boston, USA, between 29 July and 7 August 2020. As a vaccine, Ad26.COV2.S was a replication-incompetent adenovirus type 26 vector that expressed a prefusion-stabilized SARS-CoV-2 spike protein derived from the original Wuhan strain. This record belongs to a study of Ad26.COV2.S vaccination and SARS-CoV-2 variants (dated by TCRdb to the early 2020s). As for the study more broadly: Vaccine-arm donors were drawn from COV1001, a multicentre, randomized, double-blind, placebo-controlled phase I-IIa trial of Ad26.COV2.S in healthy adults. Ad26.COV2.S was administered intramuscularly at a dose of 5x10^10 or 1x10^11 viral particles, either as one shot or as two shots given 56 days apart. TCRbeta repertoire sequencing was used to assess the specificity and breadth of SARS-CoV-2-reactive T cell receptors after Ad26.COV2.S vaccination. A total of approximately 30 samples were included in the TCR-sequenced set, comprising roughly 19 Ad26.COV2.S vaccine recipients, 5 placebo recipients and 8 SARS-CoV-2 convalescent individuals. Trial participants were randomized into five groups of five: low-dose or high-dose Ad26.COV2.S given once or twice, or placebo on both occasions. Blinding of investigators to trial group allocation was maintained during experiments and outcome assessment.

TCRbeta CDR3 regions were sequenced with the immunoSEQ Assay. After extraction, genomic DNA underwent amplification by bias-controlled multiplex PCR, followed by high-throughput sequencing. As for how the authors treated the data: To quantify the absolute abundance of each unique TCRbeta CDR3 region, sequences were collapsed and filtered. Usable DNA was measured by amplifying reference genes present in all nucleated cells, and TCRbeta template counts were normalized to that usable DNA to estimate T cell fraction. Repertoire TCRs were annotated as SARS-CoV-2-specific by exact matching of V gene, CDR3 amino acid sequence and J gene to a known reactive TCR set. The reference SARS-CoV-2 TCR set was obtained from MIRA and was filtered for enrichment in COVID-19-positive ImmuneCODE repertoires, whereby public or cross-reactive TCRs were removed. Using the MIRA antigens, annotated TCRs were further analysed by specific ORF or by position within an ORF. Breadth was defined as the number of annotated unique rearrangements divided by the total number of unique productive rearrangements, and depth was defined as the summed frequency of the annotated unique rearrangements. TCR breadth was compared between groups using two-sided Wilcoxon rank-sum tests. TCRdb obtained this table from immuneACCESS and retained in-frame rearrangements with V and J assigned. These tables miss some clones; where compared with another copy, unresolved V genes account for less than half of the shortfall, and the remainder is unexplained. For V, J and clone size, that table is used; D and trimming come from the DNA. Recorded for this sample are roughly 680,000 clones; 70% to 90% of them occurred a single time. Jointly, the top ten make up approximately 1.5% of the sample.

The research as a whole found: Spike-specific TCR breadth was higher in Ad26.COV2.S recipients than in placebo recipients (P = 0.0014). Substantial breadth of spike-specific CD8+ and CD4+ T cell responses was reported after vaccination. The study was not powered for comparison of responses between vaccine doses or regimens. Comparable non-spike TCR breadth was observed between vaccine and placebo recipients, consistent with only spike being contained in the vaccine. It was noted by the authors that total T cell responses may have been underestimated by the TCR breadth and depth analyses.

The germline V gene encodes CDR1 SNHLY and CDR2 FYNNEI. The CDR3, from cysteine to phenylalanine, totals 13 residues. Kept here is only the CDR3 DNA, which spans 39 bases and is read in frame from base 1. The trim is 6 bases for V and 2 bases for J, with a gap of 11 bases between the germline ends. The chain is made from TRBV2 and TRBJ2-7, with the D gene too uncertain to name. The receptor was derived from a person between 18 and 65 years old who received the Ad26.COV2.S COVID-19 vaccine or a placebo. The sequenced sample was peripheral blood, obtained in a trial of Ad26.COV2.S vaccine versus placebo. This receptor has the CDR3 CASRATGTYEQYF. The nucleotide sequence is given as TGTGCCAGCAGGGCGACGGGCACCTACGAGCAGTACTTC.